This T cell receptor beta chain was documented in a study of identical twins. Study-wide results and caveats: Out-of-frame alpha sequences shared by twins were enriched for low generation probability. Partial confounding of zero-insertion analyses by invariant MAIT and iNKT cells was possible. Sequences that were beta out-of-frame showed weaker excess twin sharing.

In regard to this clonotype: Its target is not known.

MiXCR, run by TCRdb on the 5' RACE reads, gives a single entry per CDR3 protein. The sample holds some 210,000 distinct CDR3 sequences, more than 15% seen once. The CDR3 loop spans 13 amino acids. V dropped 5 bases and J dropped 2 bases, with 9 bases sitting between them. Germline values: CDR1 LGHDT, CDR2 YNNKEL (reference sequence). This sample also appeared in a second study, on T cells expressing NK-cell markers. That work adds: Six donors had dominant NKG2C+ clonotypes that comprised roughly 1.0-7.5% of their CD8+ T cells.

The specimen was CD8+ T cells sorted from blood. The source is a woman under 30 in good health. This sequence joins TRBV3-1 and TRBJ1-2; D remains unclear. The CDR3 reads CASSAAANYGYTF. CDR3 in DNA: TGTGCCAGCAGCGCGGCAGCCAACTATGGCTACACCTTC.